This passage covers 27 T cell receptor beta chains from one sample sequenced in a study of shared clonotypes between healthy human individuals. Assay used: immunoSEQ multiplex PCR; TCRdb lists only in-frame clones, some missing. Of about a million clones in the sample, 70% to 85% were seen once. Sequencing was carried out using memory CD4+ T cells from PBMCs. The subset was: CD45RA-negative fraction. The receptor set was obtained from a young man in good health. Some clones in this sample may be carry-over from other donors' samples.

V and J are TRBV25-1 and TRBJ1-1; 7 bases map to TRBD1. The germline V gene has CDR1 MGHDK and CDR2 SYGVNS. The J segment lost 7 bases and the V segment lost 5 bases, leaving 4 bases of the junction unmatched. The CDR3 has 12 amino acids. The CDR3 bases are TGTGCCAGCAGTTGGGACAGCTTTGAAGCTTTCTTT. As protein: CASSWDSFEAFF.

This chain links TRBV18 with TRBJ2-3; D gene uncertain. CDR1 is KGHSH, CDR2 LQKENI, per germline. V was cut by 2 bases and J by 2 bases, with 8 bases left in between. CDR3 length: 14 amino acids. CDR3 sequence reads: CASSPLATTDTQYF. The CDR3 region has the DNA TGTGCCAGCTCACCATTGGCAACCACAGATACGCAGTATTTT.

This clone has just a few counts. This chain uses TRBV4-1 with TRBJ2-5; D might be TRBD1 or TRBD2, each matching 5 bases. V was pared by 0 bases and J by 7 bases, with 12 bases between. Germline V gene lookup returns CDR1 MGHRA and CDR2 YSYEKL. This CDR3 region has 14 residues. CDR3 residues: CASSQDSERGTQYF. The CDR3 DNA follows: TGCGCCAGCAGCCAAGATTCAGAGAGGGGGACCCAGTACTTC.

The rearrangement links TRBV10-3 to TRBJ1-5; a possible D gene is TRBD1 (5 bases). Germline V CDR1 and CDR2: ENHRY, SYGVKD. The CDR3 totals 14 residues. The ends were cut back, 6 bases at V and 3 bases at J, with 12 bases in the middle. The CDR3 region is CAIRRDGNNQPQHF. The DNA for the CDR3 is TGTGCCATCAGACGGGACGGAAACAATCAGCCCCAGCATTTT.

V is TRBV27 and J is TRBJ2-5, with TRBD2 as a possible D gene (5 bases). Per germline, CDR1 MNHEY and CDR2 SMNVEV (reference sequence). The V gene lost 2 bases and the J gene lost 3 bases, with 22 bases spanning the gap. The CDR3 consists of 18 residues. The CDR3 region is CASSLARPGYGREETQYF. As DNA, the CDR3 is TGTGCCAGCAGTTTAGCCCGCCCGGGATATGGGCGGGAAGAGACCCAGTACTTC.

On this clone itself: Other DNA sequences in this specimen translate into the identical CDR3. The CDR3 DNA reads TGTGCCAGCAGTTTGGGACAGAGGAACACTGAAGCTTTCTTT. Protein: CASSLGQRNTEAFF. The chain recombines TRBV28 with TRBJ1-1, with 7 bases lining up with TRBD1. The CDR3 length is 14 residues. The V gene's germline CDR1 is MDHEN and CDR2 SYDVKM. With V trimmed by 3 bases and J by 1 base, 2 bases remained unmatched. Full variable domain (rest looked up from reference TRBV28 and TRBJ1-1): DVKVTQSSRYLVKRTGEKVFLECVQDMDHENMFWYRQDPGLGLRLIYFSYDVKMKEKGDIPEGYSVSREKKERFSLILESASTNQTSMYLCASSLGQRNTEAFFGQGTRLTVV.

A single count supports this clone. The chain couples TRBV28 to TRBJ2-2, with TRBD2 matching 7 bases. Germline V gene sequence: CDR1 MDHEN, CDR2 SYDVKM. Trimming removed 2 bases from V and 5 bases from J; junction bases left unmatched: 11. This CDR3 comprises 17 residues. The CDR3 reads CASSLGGDWRATGELFF. In DNA form, the CDR3 reads TGTGCCAGCAGTTTAGGGGGGGATTGGCGGGCAACCGGGGAGCTGTTTTTT. The full variable domain, completed using reference TRBV28 and TRBJ2-2, is DVKVTQSSRYLVKRTGEKVFLECVQDMDHENMFWYRQDPGLGLRLIYFSYDVKMKEKGDIPEGYSVSREKKERFSLILESASTNQTSMYLCASSLGGDWRATGELFFGEGSRLTVL.

This clone has only a few counts. The V call is TRBV6-1, the J call TRBJ2-3; D not resolved. The length of the CDR3 is 12 residues. The germline V gene encodes CDR1 MNHNS and CDR2 SASEGT. Trimming shortened V by 5 bases and J by 5 bases, and 8 bases separated the two germline ends. The CDR3 coding sequence is TGTGCCAGCAGTTTGGTCCGAGATACGCAGTATTTT. Translation gives CASSLVRDTQYF.

The V gene is TRBV19, the J gene TRBJ2-5; 11 bases match TRBD2. This CDR3 spans 16 amino acids. V was clipped by 3 bases and J by 1 base; unmatched bases: 4. The germline V gene has CDR1 LNHDA and CDR2 SQIVND (reference sequence). The CDR3 loop is CASSIRLAGGQETQYF. In nucleotides, the CDR3 is TGTGCCAGTAGTATCAGGCTAGCGGGAGGCCAAGAGACCCAGTACTTC.

The rearrangement uses TRBV30 and TRBJ2-5; maybe TRBD1 (5 bases). The DNA end is more similar to TRBJ2-7, so the J call may be wrong. This CDR3 has 13 amino acids. The V gene's germline CDR1 is GTSNPN and CDR2 SVGIG (reference sequence). CDR3 coding DNA: TGTGCCTGTCAGGGTCGCTACTCCTACGAGCAGTACTTC. Its translation: CACQGRYSYEQYF.

The CDR3 is CASSILNLGQGAGNIQYF. The CDR3 DNA reads TGTGCCAGTAGTATACTCAACCTAGGACAGGGCGCGGGAAACATTCAGTACTTC. V is TRBV19 and J is TRBJ2-4; TRBD1 matches at 8 bases. J lost 6 bases, V lost 2 bases, and 15 bases had no gene match. The length of the CDR3 is 18 residues. Germline V gene lookup returns CDR1 LNHDA and CDR2 SQIVND (reference sequence).

This clone occurred a few times. The chain carries TRBV28 and TRBJ1-1; D might be TRBD1 (6 bases). The CDR3 totals 13 residues. V shed 10 bases and J shed 3 bases, with 15 bases lying between them. CDR1 and CDR2 from the germline V gene are MDHEN and SYDVKM. CDR3 loop: CATYGTPYTEAFF. Written as DNA, the CDR3 is TGTGCCACATACGGGACACCTTACACTGAAGCTTTCTTT.

The genes are TRBV7-3 and TRBJ2-2; TRBD2 agrees at 7 bases. Germline V gene data show CDR1 as SGHTA and CDR2 as FQGTGA. CDR3 length equals 16 residues. J was trimmed by 2 bases and V by 5 bases; bases with no gene match: 8. CDR3 in amino acids: CASSIPSGHNTGELFF. DNA for the CDR3: TGTGCCAGCAGCATCCCTAGCGGTCACAACACCGGGGAGCTGTTTTTT.

V is TRBV7-9 and J is TRBJ2-3, with D perhaps being TRBD1 or TRBD2 (5 bases each). The CDR3 spans 18 residues. Trimming cost V 1 base and J 4 bases, with 21 bases left between them. The V gene's germline CDR1 is SEHNR and CDR2 FQNEAQ (reference sequence). The CDR3 DNA reads as TGTGCCAGCAGCTTAGTTCCAGGGACCAGGAGTAGGCCAGATACGCAGTATTTT. Residues: CASSLVPGTRSRPDTQYF.

The chain combines TRBV11-2 with TRBJ2-5; D may match TRBD1 or TRBD2 (5 bases each). Trimming stripped 5 bases from V and 7 bases from J, with 17 bases between. The germline CDR1 and CDR2 sequences are SGHAT and FQNNGV. There are 14 residues in the CDR3. CDR3 in amino acids: CASSPAGAPGTQYF. Here the CDR3 DNA reads TGTGCCAGCAGCCCCGCCGGGGCCCCGGGGACCCAGTACTTC.

V is TRBV2 and J is TRBJ1-4; D possibly corresponds to TRBD1 (5 bases). Germline lookup yields CDR1 SNHLY and CDR2 FYNNEI. This CDR3 is 15 amino acids long. V lost 8 bases to trimming and J lost 3 bases, with 16 bases between them. CDR3 DNA: TGTGCCAGCCATAAATCGGGGGAGGCTAATGAAAAACTGTTTTTT. Translation: CASHKSGEANEKLFF. Filled out from reference TRBV2 and TRBJ1-4, the complete variable domain reads EPEVTQTPSHQVTQMGQEVILRCVPISNHLYFYWYRQILGQKVEFLVSFYNNEISEKSEIFDDQFSVERPDGSNFTLKIRSTKLEDSAMYFCASHKSGEANEKLFFGSGTQLSVL.

The chain links TRBV9 to TRBJ2-1; D might be TRBD2 (6 bases). The CDR3 is made up of 17 amino acids. V was trimmed by 4 bases and J by 0 bases, leaving 17 bases between them. Germline CDR1 is SGDLS and CDR2 is YYNGEE. The CDR3 is CASSLGTLPYSYNEQFF. DNA for the CDR3: TGTGCCAGCAGCCTCGGGACTTTACCCTACTCCTACAATGAGCAGTTCTTC.

The gene calls are TRBV28 and TRBJ2-3; no firm D call. Germline loops: CDR1 MDHEN, CDR2 SYDVKM. This CDR3 is 15 amino acids long. The ends were cut back, 6 bases at V and 2 bases at J, with 15 bases in the middle. CDR3 loop: CASRGMGVATDTQYF. CDR3 bases: TGTGCCAGCAGGGGGATGGGCGTAGCCACAGATACGCAGTATTTT.

The V call is TRBV11-2, the J call TRBJ1-3; D not certain. The CDR3 is made up of 14 amino acids. Trimming stripped 8 bases from V and 3 bases from J, with 14 bases between. In germline, CDR1 is SGHAT, CDR2 FQNNGV. The CDR3 loop is CASGLGRIGNTIYF. In DNA, the CDR3 is TGTGCCAGCGGCCTCGGACGGATTGGAAACACCATATATTTT. Filled out from reference TRBV11-2 and TRBJ1-3, the complete variable domain reads EAGVAQSPRYKIIEKRQSVAFWCNPISGHATLYWYQQILGQGPKLLIQFQNNGVVDDSQLPKDRFSAERLKGVDSTLKIQPAKLEDSAVYLCASGLGRIGNTIYFGEGSWLTVV.

This chain connects TRBV29-1 to TRBJ2-5; 7 nucleotides match TRBD1. CDR1 is SQVTM, CDR2 ANQGSEA, per germline. This CDR3 comprises 13 residues. V was pared by 6 bases and J by 5 bases, with 9 bases of the junction left unmatched. The CDR3 DNA reads TGCAGCGTCGCGGTGACAGGGACGGAGACCCAGTACTTC. It is translated as CSVAVTGTETQYF. The complete variable domain, with remaining parts taken from reference TRBV29-1 and TRBJ2-5, reads SAVISQKPSRDICQRGTSLTIQCQVDSQVTMMFWYRQQPGQSLTLIATANQGSEATYESGFVIDKFPISRPNLTFSTLTVSNMSPEDSSIYLCSVAVTGTETQYFGPGTRLLVL.

The chain joins TRBV5-4 to TRBJ2-7; 9 bases fit TRBD1. Germline assignment: CDR1 SGHNT and CDR2 YYREEE (reference sequence). This CDR3 is 16 amino acids long. V dropped 5 bases and J dropped 5; count of bases not matched to a gene: 14. The CDR3 DNA is TGTGCCAGCAGTTTCCCGGGACAGGGTTTGTCTCACGAGCAGTACTTC. Translation: CASSFPGQGLSHEQYF.

The V call is TRBV6-1, the J call TRBJ2-7; 7 bases map to TRBD1. The trim removed 4 bases at V and 0 bases at J, leaving 6 bases unmatched. CDR3 size: 15 residues. Germline V gene sequence: CDR1 MNHNS, CDR2 SASEGT. The chain's CDR3 is CASSVGTAHSYEQYF. In DNA, the CDR3 is TGTGCCAGCAGTGTCGGGACAGCACACTCCTACGAGCAGTACTTC.

The V and J genes are TRBV19 and TRBJ2-7, with 8 bases matching TRBD2. The CDR3 has 13 residues. Germline V lookup: CDR1 LNHDA, CDR2 SQIVND (reference sequence). The ends lost 10 bases at V and 3 bases at J; junction bases unmatched: 8. In DNA, the CDR3 is TGTGCCACACAGGCGGGGGGAGGCTACGAGCAGTACTTC. Its protein product is CATQAGGGYEQYF.

This clone appeared a single time. V is TRBV6-5 and J is TRBJ2-1, with D possibly TRBD2 on 7 matching bases. This CDR3 region has 15 residues. Trimming shortened V by 7 bases and J by 7 bases, and 20 bases separated the two germline ends. Germline CDR1 and CDR2: MNHEY and SVGAGI. The CDR3 DNA is TGTGCCAGCACGATGGGGGGGGGCGGCCTAAATGAGCAGTTCTTC. This translates into CASTMGGGGLNEQFF.

The rearrangement uses TRBV5-1 and TRBJ1-1, with D possibly matching TRBD1 (5 bases). The CDR3 has 19 residues. Germline CDR1 reads SGHRS; CDR2 reads YFSETQ. V was clipped by 4 bases and J by 4 bases, with 29 bases between them. In nucleotides, the CDR3 is TGCGCCAGCAGCCAAACCTTCCGGGACTCAACCCAAGGGCCCACTGAAGCTTTCTTT. Its translation is CASSQTFRDSTQGPTEAFF.

This chain uses TRBV6-4 with TRBJ2-7, with TRBD1 identical over 7 bases. The CDR3 consists of 17 residues. CDR1 MRHNA and CDR2 SNTAGT come from the germline V gene. V was clipped by 0 bases and J by 4 bases; unmatched bases: 12. The CDR3 DNA reads as TGTGCCAGCAGTGACTCGATTGTATGGGACAGCCTTTACGAGCAGTACTTC. Its translation is CASSDSIVWDSLYEQYF.

The chain has TRBV29-1 and TRBJ2-1; the D gene could be TRBD1 or TRBD2 (5 bases each). Germline-derived CDR1 and CDR2 are SQVTM and ANQGSEA. The CDR3 contains 16 residues. For the CDR3, the DNA is TGCGTTTGCTGGGGGATGATGGGACCGTCAGGTTATGAGCAGTTCTTC. Amino acid sequence: CVCWGMMGPSGYEQFF.